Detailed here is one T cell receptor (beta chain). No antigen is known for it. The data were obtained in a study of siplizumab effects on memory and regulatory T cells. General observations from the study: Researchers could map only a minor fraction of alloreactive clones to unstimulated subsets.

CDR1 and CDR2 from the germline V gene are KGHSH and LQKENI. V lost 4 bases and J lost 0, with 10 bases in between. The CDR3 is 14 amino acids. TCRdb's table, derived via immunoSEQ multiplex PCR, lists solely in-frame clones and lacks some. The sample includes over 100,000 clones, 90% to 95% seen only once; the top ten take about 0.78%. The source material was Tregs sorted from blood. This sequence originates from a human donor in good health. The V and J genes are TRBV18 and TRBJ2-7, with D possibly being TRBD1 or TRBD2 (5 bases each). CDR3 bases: TGTGCCAGCTCACTCTGGGACGGCTCCTACGAGCAGTACTTC. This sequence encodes CASSLWDGSYEQYF.